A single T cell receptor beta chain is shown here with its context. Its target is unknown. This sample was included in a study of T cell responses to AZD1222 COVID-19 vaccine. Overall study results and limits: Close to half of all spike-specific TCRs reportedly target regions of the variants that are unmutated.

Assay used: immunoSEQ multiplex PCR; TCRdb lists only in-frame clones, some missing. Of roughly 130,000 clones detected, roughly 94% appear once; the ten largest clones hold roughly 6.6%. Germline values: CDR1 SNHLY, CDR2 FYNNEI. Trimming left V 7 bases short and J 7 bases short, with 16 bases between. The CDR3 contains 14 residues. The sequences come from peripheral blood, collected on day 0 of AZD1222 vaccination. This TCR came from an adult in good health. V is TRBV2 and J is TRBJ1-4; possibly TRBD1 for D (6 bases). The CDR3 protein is CASNGGRLGEKLFF. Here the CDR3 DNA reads TGTGCCAGCAATGGGGGGCGATTAGGTGAAAAACTGTTTTTT.